Listed below are T cell receptor beta chains from one sample, sequenced in a study of T cell repertoires in cytomegalovirus infection. TCRdb used MiXCR to reprocess the reads, holding one entry per CDR3 protein. In the table there are hundreds of thousands of distinct CDR3 sequences, 20% to 25% of which are singletons. The sample consisted of CD8+ T cells from PBMCs. The receptors shown here come from a human donor in good health (CMV status not recorded). Some clones in this sample may be carry-over from other donors' samples. The CDR3 runs from the conserved cysteine through the conserved F or W.

TRBV20-1	TRBJ2-7	CSARGQHYEQYF
TRBV29-1	TRBJ1-1	CSVEVPFLNTEAFF
TRBV2	TRBJ2-7	CASSGLAITYEQYF
TRBV9	TRBJ2-3	CASGGAGRTDTQYF
TRBV9	TRBJ2-2	CASRGGNTGELFF
TRBV2	TRBJ1-5	CASGGQPQHF
TRBV4-2	TRBJ2-4	CASSQDRTGVNIQYF
TRBV6-2/TRBV6-3	TRBJ2-1	CASSPATSYNEQFF
TRBV6-5	TRBJ1-6	CASSRQGDLSSYNSPLHF
TRBV7-6	TRBJ1-2	CASSPRTGTYGYTF
TRBV27	TRBJ1-2	CASSSLDGGYTF
TRBV25-1	TRBJ1-6	CASSHSGSGQGASPLHF
TRBV5-7	TRBJ2-2	CASSLGPGLNTGELFF
TRBV29-1	TRBJ1-2	CSAEDPGTDSNYGYTF
TRBV7-9	TRBJ2-1	CASSFGGSGRDEQFF
TRBV7-9	TRBJ2-4	CASSPGRDFIQYF
TRBV6-5	TRBJ2-5	CASSSSTAGGETQYF
TRBV7-8	TRBJ2-7	CASSLVEGSEQYF
TRBV6-2/TRBV6-3	TRBJ1-4	CASSYSGLETTGEKLFF
TRBV28	TRBJ1-1	CASSTVGHTEAFF
TRBV14	TRBJ2-7	CASSQGRGREGEQYF
TRBV7-2	TRBJ2-2	CASSLVNRGSTGELFF
TRBV14	TRBJ2-5	CASSQGIEYQETQYF
TRBV14	TRBJ2-1	CASSQGPNNEQFF
TRBV7-2	TRBJ2-1	CASSFTSGVNEQFF
TRBV10-3	TRBJ2-1	CAISESASSSYNEQFF
TRBV7-3	TRBJ1-1	CASNPSGQTNTEAFF
TRBV12-3/TRBV12-4	TRBJ2-3	CASDRNGGATDTQYF
TRBV2	TRBJ1-4	CASRGGKLFF
TRBV20-1	TRBJ1-5	CSAIARYSNQPQHF